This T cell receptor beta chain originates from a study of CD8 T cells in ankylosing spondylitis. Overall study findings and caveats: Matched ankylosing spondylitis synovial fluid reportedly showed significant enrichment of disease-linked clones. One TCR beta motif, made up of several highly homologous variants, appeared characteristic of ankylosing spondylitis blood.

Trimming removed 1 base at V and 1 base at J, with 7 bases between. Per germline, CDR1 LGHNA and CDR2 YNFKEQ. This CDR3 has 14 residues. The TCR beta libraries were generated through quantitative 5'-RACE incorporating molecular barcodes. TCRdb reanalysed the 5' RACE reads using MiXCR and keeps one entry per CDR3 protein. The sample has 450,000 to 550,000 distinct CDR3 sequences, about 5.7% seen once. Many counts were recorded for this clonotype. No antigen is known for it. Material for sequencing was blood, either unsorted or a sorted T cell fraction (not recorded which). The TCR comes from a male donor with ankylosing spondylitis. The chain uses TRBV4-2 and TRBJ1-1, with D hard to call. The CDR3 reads CASSQVEENTEAFF. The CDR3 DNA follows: TGTGCCAGCAGCCAAGTGGAGGAGAACACTGAAGCTTTCTTT.